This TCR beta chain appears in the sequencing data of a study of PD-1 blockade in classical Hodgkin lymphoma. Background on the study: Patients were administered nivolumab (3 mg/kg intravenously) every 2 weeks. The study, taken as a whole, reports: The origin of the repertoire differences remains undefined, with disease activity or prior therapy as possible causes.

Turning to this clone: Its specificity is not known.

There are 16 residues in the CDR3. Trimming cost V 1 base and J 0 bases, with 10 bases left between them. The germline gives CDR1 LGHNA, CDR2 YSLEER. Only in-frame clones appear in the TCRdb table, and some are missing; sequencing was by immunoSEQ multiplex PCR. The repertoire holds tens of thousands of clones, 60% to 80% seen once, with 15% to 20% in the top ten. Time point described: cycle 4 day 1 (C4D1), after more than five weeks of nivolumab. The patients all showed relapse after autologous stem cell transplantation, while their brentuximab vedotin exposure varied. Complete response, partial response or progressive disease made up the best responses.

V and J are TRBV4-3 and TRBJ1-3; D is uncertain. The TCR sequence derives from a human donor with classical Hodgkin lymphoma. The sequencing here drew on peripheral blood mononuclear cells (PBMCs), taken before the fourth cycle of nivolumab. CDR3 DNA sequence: TGCGCCAGCAGCCAAGGTTTTGGGTTCTCTGGAAACACCATATATTTT. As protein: CASSQGFGFSGNTIYF.